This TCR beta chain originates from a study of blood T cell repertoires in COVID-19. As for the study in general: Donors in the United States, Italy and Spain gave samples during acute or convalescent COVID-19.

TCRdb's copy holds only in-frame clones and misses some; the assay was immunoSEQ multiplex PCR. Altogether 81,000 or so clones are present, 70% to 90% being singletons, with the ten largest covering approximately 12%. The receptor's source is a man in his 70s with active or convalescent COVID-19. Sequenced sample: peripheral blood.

The CDR3 loop reads CASTSRQGIGTDTQYF. CDR3 DNA: TGTGCCAGTACCTCGAGGCAGGGGATCGGGACAGATACGCAGTATTTT. J is TRBJ2-3 and V is TRBV19; D is perhaps TRBD1 (6 bases). The ends were cut back, 7 bases at V and 3 bases at J, with 20 bases in the middle. The CDR3 runs to 16 residues. The germline gives CDR1 LNHDA, CDR2 SQIVND (reference sequence).